This TCR beta chain was captured by sequencing in a study of T cell responses to AZD1222 COVID-19 vaccine. Study-wide points: Unmutated variant regions reportedly attract nearly half of all spike-specific TCRs.

Sequencing was performed with immunoSEQ multiplex PCR; in TCRdb, only in-frame clones are kept and a portion is missing. The table lists 100,000 or so clones, around 87% of them singletons, with approximately 5.1% in the top ten. This clone was counted a single time. The antigen remains unidentified. The CDR3 is 14 residues long. V shed 1 base and J shed 2 bases, with 5 bases lying between them. Germline V gene sequence: CDR1 SNHLY, CDR2 FYNNEI. The TCR comes from an adult in good health. The sample here was peripheral blood, taken on day 0 of AZD1222 vaccination. V gene TRBV2 combines with J gene TRBJ2-2; unclear D gene. In DNA, the CDR3 is TGTGCCAGCAGTGAAGGCTTAAACACCGGGGAGCTGTTTTTT. As protein: CASSEGLNTGELFF.